The clone carrying this TCR beta chain was seen only a few times. In the PCR, 60 Vbeta and 13 Jbeta primers were used. Some clones are missing from TCRdb's copy, which holds only in-frame ones; the method was immunoSEQ multiplex PCR. Of about 150,000 clones in the sample, more than 70% were seen once. From germline, CDR1 is LNHDA and CDR2 SQIVND (reference sequence). V was cut by 3 bases and J by 5 bases, with 13 bases left in between. The CDR3 covers 14 residues. The sample comes from a study of cytomegalovirus exposure and HLA in healthy donors. This chain links TRBV19 with TRBJ1-1; D not certain. Specimen: PBMCs. The source is a boy aged 2 to 10 in good health and CMV-seronegative. CDR3 nucleotide sequence: TGTGCCAGTAGTATTCGGAGTTTGATTACTGAAGCTTTCTTT. Its protein product is CASSIRSLITEAFF. Full variable domain (remainder filled in from reference TRBV19 and TRBJ1-1): DGGITQSPKYLFRKEGQNVTLSCEQNLNHDAMYWYRQDPGQGLRLIYYSQIVNDFQKGDIAEGYSVSREKKESFPLTVTSAQKNPTAFYLCASSIRSLITEAFFGQGTRLTVV.